Sequencing of this TCR beta chain was carried out in a study of blood T cell repertoires in COVID-19. Overall study: Specimens from acute and convalescent COVID-19 originated in the United States, Italy and Spain. T cells, B-cell-depleted T cells, or PBMCs provided the cDNA or gDNA that served as material.

Data came from immunoSEQ multiplex PCR; TCRdb stores just in-frame clones and leaves some out. In the table there are about 140,000 clones, 87% of which are singletons. The CDR3 extends over 15 amino acids. Germline V gives CDR1 SGHNT, CDR2 YYREEE (reference sequence). Between the trimmed V and J ends, which lost 4 bases and 5 bases, there was a span of 18 bases. The J gene is TRBJ2-5, the V gene TRBV5-4, with D possibly being TRBD2 (5 bases). The specimen sequenced was peripheral blood. The origin of this receptor is a man between 45 and 60 years old who had recovered from COVID-19. DNA for the CDR3: TGTGCCAGCAGCCCCCAGGTGGGAGCGGAGGAGACCCAGTACTTC. Amino acids: CASSPQVGAEETQYF.